This T cell receptor beta chain was sequenced during a study of CD8 T cells in ankylosing spondylitis (TCRdb year 2017). Some background on the complete study: The study profiled T cell receptor beta repertoires in healthy donors and ankylosing spondylitis patients to find disease-linked TCR variants. The full study cohort was made up of under 30 ankylosing spondylitis patients and approximately 100 healthy donors. Peripheral blood was sampled, and synovial fluid was also collected from ankylosing spondylitis patients.

V is pruned by 0 bases and J by 4 bases, leaving 8 bases of the junction without a gene match. Its CDR3 holds 15 amino acids, cysteine through phenylalanine. Only the CDR3 DNA is retained, 45 bases long and in frame from the first base. CDR1 and CDR2 were assigned from the germline V gene (reference sequence) as DFQATT and SNEGSKA. This sample was sequenced with an Illumina HiSeq 2500. Quantitative 5'-RACE with molecular barcodes was used to prepare TCR beta libraries. The source study handled its data this way. Disease-linked TCR variants were identified with a new computational method built on a probabilistic model of VDJ rearrangement. Using fastp at Q25 and MiXCR, TCRdb reprocessed the public reads and kept productive beta chains. CDR3 protein duplicates are merged, each entry listing the most common genes and DNA. Here the V and J calls rest on TCRdb's processing, not on the authors' analysis. The sample table contains under 950,000 distinct CDR3 sequences; only one count was recorded for roughly 20% of them. 19% of the sample rests with the top ten.

This clonotype was seen a handful of times. Its recognized antigen is unknown. No qualities accompany the bases; no much larger clone lies one base away. Overall results and qualifications from the work: The disease-linked clones showed a CD8+ phenotype and occurred at relatively low frequencies in peripheral blood. The disease-linked clones were reported as significantly enriched in matched synovial fluid samples from ankylosing spondylitis patients. A TCR beta motif made up of several highly homologous amino acid variants appeared to be characteristic of blood from ankylosing spondylitis patients. Some motif variants were previously reported in synovial fluid and blood of reactive arthritis patients, suggesting common disease-initiation mechanisms.

The TCR sequence derives from a male donor with ankylosing spondylitis. Material for sequencing was blood, either unsorted or a sorted T cell fraction (not recorded which). The chain uses TRBV20-1 and TRBJ1-2; the junction holds 7 bases that match TRBD1. The DNA reads TGCAGTGCTAGAGATCGGGGGACAGAGCTCTATGGCTACACCTTC. Protein translation: CSARDRGTELYGYTF.